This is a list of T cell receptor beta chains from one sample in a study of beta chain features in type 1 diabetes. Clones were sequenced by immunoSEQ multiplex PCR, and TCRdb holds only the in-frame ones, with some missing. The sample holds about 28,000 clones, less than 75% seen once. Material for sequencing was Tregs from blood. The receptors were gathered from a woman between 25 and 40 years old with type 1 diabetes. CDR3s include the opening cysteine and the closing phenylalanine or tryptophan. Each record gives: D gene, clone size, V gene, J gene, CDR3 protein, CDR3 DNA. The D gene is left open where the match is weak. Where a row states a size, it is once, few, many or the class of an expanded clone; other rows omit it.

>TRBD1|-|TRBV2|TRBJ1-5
CASNTGVEQPQHF
TGTGCCAGCAACACAGGGGTTGAACAGCCCCAGCATTTT
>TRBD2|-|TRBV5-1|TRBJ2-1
CASSFETSGLAGNEQFF
TGCGCCAGCAGCTTTGAAACTTCCGGACTAGCGGGCAATGAGCAGTTCTTC
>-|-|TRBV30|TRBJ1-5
CAWSPTGGVLNQPQHF
TGTGCCTGGAGTCCTACGGGAGGTGTACTCAATCAGCCCCAGCATTTT
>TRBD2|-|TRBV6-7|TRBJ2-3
CASSARRAGGDTQYF
TGTGCCAGCAGTGCCCGTCGGGCGGGAGGGGATACGCAGTATTTT
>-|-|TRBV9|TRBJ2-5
CASSVSIQETQYF
TGTGCCAGCAGCGTATCCATCCAAGAGACCCAGTACTTC
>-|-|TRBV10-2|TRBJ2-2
CASRTASTGELFF
TGCGCCAGCAGGACTGCCAGCACCGGGGAGCTGTTTTTT
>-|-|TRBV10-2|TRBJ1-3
CASRGGFGDAGNTIYF
TGCGCCAGCAGGGGAGGATTCGGGGACGCTGGAAACACCATATATTTT
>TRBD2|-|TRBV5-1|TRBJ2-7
CASSSAGRSSYEQYF
TGCGCCAGCAGCTCAGCGGGACGGAGCTCCTACGAGCAGTACTTC
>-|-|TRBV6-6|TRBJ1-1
CASSYEGRTEAFF
TGTGCCAGCAGTTACGAGGGGAGGACTGAAGCTTTCTTT
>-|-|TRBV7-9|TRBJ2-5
CASSLGGRPGETQYF
TGTGCCAGCAGCTTAGGAGGTCGACCGGGGGAGACCCAGTACTTC
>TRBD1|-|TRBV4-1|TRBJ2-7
CASSQTRQGEDEQYF
TGCGCCAGCAGCCAAACGAGACAGGGGGAGGACGAGCAGTACTTC
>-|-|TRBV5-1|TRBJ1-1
CASSLGWDKNPEAFF
TGCGCCAGCAGCTTGGGTTGGGACAAGAACCCAGAAGCTTTCTTT
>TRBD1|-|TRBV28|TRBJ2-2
CASSSLYGTGGTGELFF
TGTGCCAGCAGTTCACTTTACGGGACAGGGGGTACCGGGGAGCTGTTTTTT
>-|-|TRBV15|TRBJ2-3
CATSRALAGSITDTQYF
TGTGCCACCAGCAGGGCACTAGCCGGGAGCATCACAGATACGCAGTATTTT
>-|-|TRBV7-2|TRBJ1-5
CASSLVCIFRRNQPQHF
TGTGCCAGCAGCTTAGTTTGTATATTCAGGAGGAATCAGCCCCAGCATTTT
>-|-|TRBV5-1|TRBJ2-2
CASKQGPGELFF
TGCGCCAGCAAACAGGGTCCCGGGGAGCTGTTTTTT
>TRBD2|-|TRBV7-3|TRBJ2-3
CASSLNGLAGGDTQYF
TGTGCCAGCAGCTTAAACGGACTAGCCGGCGGAGATACGCAGTATTTT
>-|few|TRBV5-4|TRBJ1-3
CASSPGALVSGNTIYF
TGTGCCAGCAGCCCAGGGGCCCTCGTCTCTGGAAACACCATATATTTT
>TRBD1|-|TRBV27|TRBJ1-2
CASREIGTGRGYTF
TGTGCCAGCAGGGAGATTGGGACAGGGAGGGGCTACACCTTC
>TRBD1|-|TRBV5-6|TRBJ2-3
CASSSFQGATFKDTQYF
TGTGCCAGCAGCTCTTTCCAGGGGGCTACGTTCAAGGATACGCAGTATTTT
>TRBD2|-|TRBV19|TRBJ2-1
CASSTSGTSRYNEQFF
TGTGCCAGTAGTACCTCCGGGACTAGCAGGTACAATGAGCAGTTCTTC
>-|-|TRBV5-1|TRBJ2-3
CASSLGQAFTDTQYF
TGCGCCAGCAGCTTGGGGCAGGCCTTCACAGATACGCAGTATTTT
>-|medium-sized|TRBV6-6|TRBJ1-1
CASSFQNTEAFF
TGTGCCAGCAGTTTTCAGAACACTGAAGCTTTCTTT
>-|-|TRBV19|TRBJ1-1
CASMEQRNTEAFF
TGTGCCAGTATGGAGCAGAGAAACACTGAAGCTTTCTTT
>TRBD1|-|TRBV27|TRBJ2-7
CASSRTGSYEQYF
TGTGCCAGCAGCCGGACAGGCTCCTACGAGCAGTACTTC
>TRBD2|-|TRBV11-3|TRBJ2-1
CASSRGLAGVDEQFF
TGTGCCAGCAGCCGGGGACTAGCGGGGGTGGATGAGCAGTTCTTC
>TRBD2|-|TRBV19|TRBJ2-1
CASSQTSGRGEQFF
TGTGCCAGTAGCCAGACTAGCGGGAGGGGAGAGCAGTTCTTC
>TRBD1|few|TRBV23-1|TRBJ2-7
CASSQSERGPSYEQYF
TGCGCCAGCAGTCAATCGGAGAGGGGGCCTTCCTACGAGCAGTACTTC
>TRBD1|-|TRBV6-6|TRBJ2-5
CASSYSSGQQETQYF
TGTGCCAGCAGTTACTCCTCGGGACAGCAAGAGACCCAGTACTTC
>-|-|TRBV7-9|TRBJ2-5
CASSLAAGQETQYF
TGTGCCAGCAGCTTAGCCGCGGGCCAAGAGACCCAGTACTTC
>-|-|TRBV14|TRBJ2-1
CASSRTGFKFF
TGTGCCAGCAGCCGAACCGGGTTTAAGTTCTTC
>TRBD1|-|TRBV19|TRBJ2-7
CARTGLDPSEQYF
TGTGCCAGGACAGGGTTGGACCCCTCCGAGCAGTACTTC
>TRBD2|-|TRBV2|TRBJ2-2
CASSPTSGMAGELFF
TGTGCCAGCAGCCCTACTAGCGGGATGGCCGGGGAGCTGTTTTTT
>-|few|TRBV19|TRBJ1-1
CASRGTPEAFF
TGTGCCAGTAGGGGGACACCTGAAGCTTTCTTT
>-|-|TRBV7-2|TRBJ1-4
CASSSQTGANEKLFF
TGTGCCAGCAGCTCACAGACAGGAGCTAATGAAAAACTGTTTTTT
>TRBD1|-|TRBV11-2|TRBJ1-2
CASSLEAGGYYGYTF
TGTGCCAGCAGCTTAGAGGCAGGGGGCTACTATGGCTACACCTTC
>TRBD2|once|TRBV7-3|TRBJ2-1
CASSPDSGRNEQFF
TGTGCCAGCAGCCCGGATAGCGGGAGGAATGAGCAGTTCTTC
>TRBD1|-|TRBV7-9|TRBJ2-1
CASSLVFGQGWYNEQFF
TGTGCCAGCAGCTTAGTCTTTGGACAGGGTTGGTACAATGAGCAGTTCTTC
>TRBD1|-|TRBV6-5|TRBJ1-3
CASSRSGTGGNTIYF
TGTGCCAGCAGCCGTTCCGGGACAGGGGGAAACACCATATATTTT
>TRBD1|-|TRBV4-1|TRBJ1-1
CASSQDDRGLEAFF
TGCGCCAGCAGCCAAGATGACAGGGGGCTCGAAGCTTTCTTT
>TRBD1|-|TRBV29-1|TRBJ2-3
CSVVPGTASTDTQYF
TGCAGCGTTGTCCCCGGGACAGCTAGCACAGATACGCAGTATTTT
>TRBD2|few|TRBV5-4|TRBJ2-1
CASSLWLAGGKQFF
TGTGCCAGCAGCTTGTGGCTAGCGGGAGGGAAGCAGTTCTTC
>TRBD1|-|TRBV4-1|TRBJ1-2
CASSHDRGKGYTF
TGCGCCAGCAGCCACGACAGGGGGAAAGGCTACACCTTC
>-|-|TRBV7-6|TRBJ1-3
CASSLEQKSPSGNTIYF
TGTGCCAGCAGCTTAGAACAGAAAAGCCCCTCTGGAAACACCATATATTTT
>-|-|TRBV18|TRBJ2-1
CASSPPGWRGIGYNEQFF
TGTGCCAGCTCACCACCGGGGTGGAGGGGCATAGGTTACAATGAGCAGTTCTTC